The present TCR beta chain was sequenced within a study of blood T cell repertoires in COVID-19. Study information: Italy, Spain and the United States were the sources of the convalescent and acute COVID-19 samples.

Generated by immunoSEQ multiplex PCR, the TCRdb table keeps only in-frame clones and is missing some. This sample carries about 200,000 clones, roughly nine tenths of them seen once, and the ten largest clones take 0.82%. Germline loops: CDR1 MGHRA, CDR2 YSYEKL. V lost 3 bases and J lost 0, with 15 bases in between. CDR3 length: 17 residues. Seattle's cohort entered during active infection and was followed longitudinally. This sequence originates from a man aged 60 to 69 with COVID-19, enrolled during active disease. The sample was peripheral blood. The chain employs TRBV4-1 and TRBJ2-1; no clear D. CDR3 nucleotide sequence: TGCGCCAGCAGCCAGCTCTTTTCTAAAATCTCCTACAATGAGCAGTTCTTC. Its protein product is CASSQLFSKISYNEQFF.